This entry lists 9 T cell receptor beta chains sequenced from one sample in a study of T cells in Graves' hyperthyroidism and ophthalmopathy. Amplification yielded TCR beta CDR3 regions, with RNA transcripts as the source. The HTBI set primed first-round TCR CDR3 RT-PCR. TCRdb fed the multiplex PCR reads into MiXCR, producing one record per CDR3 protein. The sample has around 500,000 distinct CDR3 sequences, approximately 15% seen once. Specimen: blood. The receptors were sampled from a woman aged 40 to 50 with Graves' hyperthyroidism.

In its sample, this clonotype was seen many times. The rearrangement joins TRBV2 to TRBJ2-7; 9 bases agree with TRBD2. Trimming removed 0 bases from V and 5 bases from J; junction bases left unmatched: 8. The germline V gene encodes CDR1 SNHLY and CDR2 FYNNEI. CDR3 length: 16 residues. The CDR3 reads CASSEARASGANEQYF. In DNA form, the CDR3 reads TGTGCCAGCAGTGAAGCGCGGGCTAGCGGGGCCAACGAGCAGTACTTC. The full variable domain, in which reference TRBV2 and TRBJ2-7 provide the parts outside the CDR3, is EPEVTQTPSHQVTQMGQEVILRCVPISNHLYFYWYRQILGQKVEFLVSFYNNEISEKSEIFDDQFSVERPDGSNFTLKIRSTKLEDSAMYFCASSEARASGANEQYFGPGTRLTVT.

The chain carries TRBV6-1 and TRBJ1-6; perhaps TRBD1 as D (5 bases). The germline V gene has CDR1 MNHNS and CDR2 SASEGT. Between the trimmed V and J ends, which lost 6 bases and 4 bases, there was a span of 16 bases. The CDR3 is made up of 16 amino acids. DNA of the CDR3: TGTGCCAGCAGACGACAGTCCTCCCTTTATAATTCACCCCTCCACTTT. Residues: CASRRQSSLYNSPLHF.

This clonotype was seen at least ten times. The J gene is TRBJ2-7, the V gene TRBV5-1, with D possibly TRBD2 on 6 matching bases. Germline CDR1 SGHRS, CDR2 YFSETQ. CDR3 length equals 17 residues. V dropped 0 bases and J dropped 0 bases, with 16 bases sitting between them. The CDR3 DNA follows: TGCGCCAGCAGCTTGGGTAGCGGCCAGAAGAGCTCCTACGAGCAGTACTTC. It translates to CASSLGSGQKSSYEQYF.

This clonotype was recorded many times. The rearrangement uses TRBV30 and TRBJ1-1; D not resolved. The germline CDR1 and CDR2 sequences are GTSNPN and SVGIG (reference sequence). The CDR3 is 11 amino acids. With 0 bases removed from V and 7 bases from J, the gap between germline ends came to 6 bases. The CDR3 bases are TGTGCCTGGAGTGTAGAGGTTGAAGCTTTCTTT. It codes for CAWSVEVEAFF.

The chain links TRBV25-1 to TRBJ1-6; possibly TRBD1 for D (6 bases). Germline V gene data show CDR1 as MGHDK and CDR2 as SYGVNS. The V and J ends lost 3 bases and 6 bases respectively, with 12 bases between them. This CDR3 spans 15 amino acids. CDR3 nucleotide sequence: TGTGCCAGCAGTGACTCGGGACACTCTAATTCACCCCTCCACTTT. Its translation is CASSDSGHSNSPLHF. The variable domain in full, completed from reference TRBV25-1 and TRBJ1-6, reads EADIYQTPRYLVIGTGKKITLECSQTMGHDKMYWYQQDPGMELHLIHYSYGVNSTEKGDLSSESTVSRIRTEHFPLTLESARPSHTSQYLCASSDSGHSNSPLHFGNGTRLTVT.

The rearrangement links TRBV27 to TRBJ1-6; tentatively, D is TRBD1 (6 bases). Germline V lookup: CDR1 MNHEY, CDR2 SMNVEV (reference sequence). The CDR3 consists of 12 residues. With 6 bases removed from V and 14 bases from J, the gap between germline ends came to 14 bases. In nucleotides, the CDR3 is TGTGCCAGCAGCCCTCTACAGGGAACCCTCCACTTT. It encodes CASSPLQGTLHF.

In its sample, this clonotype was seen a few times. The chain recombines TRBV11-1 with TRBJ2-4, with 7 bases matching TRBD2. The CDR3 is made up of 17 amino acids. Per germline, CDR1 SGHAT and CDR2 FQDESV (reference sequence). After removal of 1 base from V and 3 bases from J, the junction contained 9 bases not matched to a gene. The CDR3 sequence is CASSLGGGDYDKNIQYF. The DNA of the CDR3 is TGTGCCAGCAGCTTAGGCGGTGGGGACTACGACAAAAACATTCAGTACTTC. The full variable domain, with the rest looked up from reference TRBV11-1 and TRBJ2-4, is EAEVAQSPRYKITEKSQAVAFWCDPISGHATLYWYRQILGQGPELLVQFQDESVVDDSQLPKDRFSAERLKGVDSTLKIQPAELGDSAMYLCASSLGGGDYDKNIQYFGAGTRLSVL.

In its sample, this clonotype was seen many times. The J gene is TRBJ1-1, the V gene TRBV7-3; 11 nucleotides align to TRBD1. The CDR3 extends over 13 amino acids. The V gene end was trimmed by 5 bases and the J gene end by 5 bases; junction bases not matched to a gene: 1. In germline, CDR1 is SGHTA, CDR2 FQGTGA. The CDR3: CASSGQGATEAFF. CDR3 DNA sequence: TGTGCCAGCAGCGGACAGGGGGCGACTGAAGCTTTCTTT.

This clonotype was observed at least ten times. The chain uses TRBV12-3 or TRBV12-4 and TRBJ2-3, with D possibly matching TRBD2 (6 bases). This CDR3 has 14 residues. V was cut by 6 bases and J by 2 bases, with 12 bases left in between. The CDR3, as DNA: TGTGCCAGCAGCCGGAGGGACTTCACAGATACGCAGTATTTT. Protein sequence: CASSRRDFTDTQYF.